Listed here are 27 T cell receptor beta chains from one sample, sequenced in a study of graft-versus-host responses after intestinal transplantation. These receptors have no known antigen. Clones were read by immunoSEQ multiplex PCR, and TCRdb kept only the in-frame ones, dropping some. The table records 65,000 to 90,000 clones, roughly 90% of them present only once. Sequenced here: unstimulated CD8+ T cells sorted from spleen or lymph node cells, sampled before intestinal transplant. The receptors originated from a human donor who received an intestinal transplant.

The CDR3 loop reads CASSGRIGTGITGELFF. In nucleotides, the CDR3 is TGTGCCAGCAGCGGCAGGATCGGGACAGGGATAACCGGGGAGCTGTTTTTT. The genes are TRBV13 and TRBJ2-2; 9 bases are shared with TRBD1. Germline V lookup: CDR1 PRHDT, CDR2 FYEKMQ (reference sequence). V trimming: 5 bases; J trimming: 5 bases; junction bases outside the gene matches: 12. The CDR3 is 17 residues long.

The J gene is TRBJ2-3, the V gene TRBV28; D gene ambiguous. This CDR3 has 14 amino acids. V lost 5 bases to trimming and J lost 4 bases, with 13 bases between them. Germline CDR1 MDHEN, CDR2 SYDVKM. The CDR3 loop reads CASSAEHYADTQYF. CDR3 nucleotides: TGTGCCAGCAGTGCAGAACACTATGCAGATACGCAGTATTTT. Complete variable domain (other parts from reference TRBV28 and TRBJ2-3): DVKVTQSSRYLVKRTGEKVFLECVQDMDHENMFWYRQDPGLGLRLIYFSYDVKMKEKGDIPEGYSVSREKKERFSLILESASTNQTSMYLCASSAEHYADTQYFGPGTRLTVL.

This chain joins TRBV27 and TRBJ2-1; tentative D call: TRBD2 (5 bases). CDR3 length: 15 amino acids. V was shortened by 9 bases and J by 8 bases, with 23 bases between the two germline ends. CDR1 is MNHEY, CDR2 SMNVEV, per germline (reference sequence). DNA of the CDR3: TGTGCCAGTTCGGGCACACCGGACTCTGGGGATGAGCAGTTCTTC. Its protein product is CASSGTPDSGDEQFF.

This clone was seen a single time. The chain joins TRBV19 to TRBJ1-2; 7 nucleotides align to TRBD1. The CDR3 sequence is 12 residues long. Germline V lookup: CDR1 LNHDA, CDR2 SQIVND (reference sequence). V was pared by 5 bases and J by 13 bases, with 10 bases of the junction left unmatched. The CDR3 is CASSVRQGRSTF. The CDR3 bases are TGTGCCAGTAGTGTGAGACAGGGCCGGAGCACCTTC.

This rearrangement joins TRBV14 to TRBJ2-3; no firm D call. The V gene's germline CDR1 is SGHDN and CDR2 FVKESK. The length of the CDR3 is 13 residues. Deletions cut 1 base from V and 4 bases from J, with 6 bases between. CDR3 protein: CASSQVDADTQYF. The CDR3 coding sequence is TGTGCCAGCAGCCAAGTAGATGCAGATACGCAGTATTTT.

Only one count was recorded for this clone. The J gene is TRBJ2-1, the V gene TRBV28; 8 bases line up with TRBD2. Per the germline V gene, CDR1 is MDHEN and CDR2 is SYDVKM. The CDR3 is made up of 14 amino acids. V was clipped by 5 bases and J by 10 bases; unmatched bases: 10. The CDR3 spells CASSLGGAGNEQFF. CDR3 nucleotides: TGTGCCAGCAGTCTCGGGGGGGCGGGGAACGAGCAGTTCTTC.

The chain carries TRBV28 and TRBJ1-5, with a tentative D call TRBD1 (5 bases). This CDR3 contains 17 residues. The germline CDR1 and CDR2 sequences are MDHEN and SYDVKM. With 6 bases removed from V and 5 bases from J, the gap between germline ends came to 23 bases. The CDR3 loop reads CASRANPGRVIDQPQHF. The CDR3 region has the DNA TGTGCCAGCAGAGCGAACCCAGGGAGGGTTATAGATCAGCCCCAGCATTTT.

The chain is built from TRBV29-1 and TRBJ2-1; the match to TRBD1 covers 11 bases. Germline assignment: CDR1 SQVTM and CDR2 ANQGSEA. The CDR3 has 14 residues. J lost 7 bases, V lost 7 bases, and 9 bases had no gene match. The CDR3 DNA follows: TGCAGCGGTACTGGGACAGGGGGTTGGAATGAGCAGTTCTTC. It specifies CSGTGTGGWNEQFF.

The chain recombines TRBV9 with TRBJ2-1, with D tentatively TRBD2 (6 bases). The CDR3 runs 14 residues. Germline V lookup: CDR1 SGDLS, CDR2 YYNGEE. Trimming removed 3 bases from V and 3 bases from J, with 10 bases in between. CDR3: CASSESGDYNEQFF. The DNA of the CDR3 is TGTGCCAGCAGCGAGTCGGGGGACTACAATGAGCAGTTCTTC.

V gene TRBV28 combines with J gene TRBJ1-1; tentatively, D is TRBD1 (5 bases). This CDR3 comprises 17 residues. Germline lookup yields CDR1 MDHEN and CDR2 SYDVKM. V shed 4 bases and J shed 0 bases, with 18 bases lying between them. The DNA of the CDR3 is TGTGCCAGCAGTTGGGGCAGGGAAGGTAGAATGAACACTGAAGCTTTCTTT. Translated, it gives CASSWGREGRMNTEAFF.

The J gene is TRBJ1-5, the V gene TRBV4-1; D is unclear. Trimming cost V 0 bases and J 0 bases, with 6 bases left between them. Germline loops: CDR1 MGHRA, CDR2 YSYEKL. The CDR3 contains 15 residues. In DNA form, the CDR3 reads TGCGCCAGCAGCCAAGAGAGGGATAGCAATCAGCCCCAGCATTTT. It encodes CASSQERDSNQPQHF.

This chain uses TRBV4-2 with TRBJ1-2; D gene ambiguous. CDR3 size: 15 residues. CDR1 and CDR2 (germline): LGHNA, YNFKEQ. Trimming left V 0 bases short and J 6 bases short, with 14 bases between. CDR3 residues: CASSQDQYRRHGYTF. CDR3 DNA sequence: TGTGCCAGCAGCCAAGATCAGTACAGACGGCATGGCTACACCTTC.

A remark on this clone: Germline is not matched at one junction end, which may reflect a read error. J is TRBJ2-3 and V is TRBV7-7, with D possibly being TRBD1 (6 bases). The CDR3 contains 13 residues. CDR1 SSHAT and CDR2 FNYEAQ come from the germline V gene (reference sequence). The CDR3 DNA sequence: TGTGCTAGCAGCCAGGGGAGCACAGATACGCAGTATTTT. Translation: CASSQGSTDTQYF. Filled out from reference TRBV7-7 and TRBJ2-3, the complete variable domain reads GAGVSQSPRYKVTKRGQDVTLRCDPISSHATLYWYQQALGQGPEFLTYFNYEAQPDKSGLPSDRFSAERPEGSISTLTIQRTEQRDSAMYRCASSQGSTDTQYFGPGTRLTVL.

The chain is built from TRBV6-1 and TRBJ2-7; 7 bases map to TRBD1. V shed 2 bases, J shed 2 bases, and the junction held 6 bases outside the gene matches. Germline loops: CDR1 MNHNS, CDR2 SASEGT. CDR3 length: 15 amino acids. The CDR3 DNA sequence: TGTGCCAGCAGTGAAACTACCGGGACAGCCTACGAGCAGTACTTC. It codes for CASSETTGTAYEQYF.

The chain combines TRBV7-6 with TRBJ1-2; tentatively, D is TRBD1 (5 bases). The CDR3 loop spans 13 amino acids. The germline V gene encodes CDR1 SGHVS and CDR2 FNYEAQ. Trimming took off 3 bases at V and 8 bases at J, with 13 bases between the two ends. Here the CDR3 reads CASSLAQGSGYTF. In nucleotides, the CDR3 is TGTGCCAGCAGCTTGGCCCAGGGCAGCGGCTACACCTTC.

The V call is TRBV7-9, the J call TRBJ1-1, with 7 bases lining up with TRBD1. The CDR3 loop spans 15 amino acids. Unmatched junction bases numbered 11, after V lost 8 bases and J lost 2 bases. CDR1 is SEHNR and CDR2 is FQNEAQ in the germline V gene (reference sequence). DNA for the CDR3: TGTGCCAGCGCCCAATCCGGGACAGCAAACACTGAAGCTTTCTTT. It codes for CASAQSGTANTEAFF. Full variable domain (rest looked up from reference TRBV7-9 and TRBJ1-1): DTGVSQNPRHKITKRGQNVTFRCDPISEHNRLYWYRQTLGQGPEFLTYFQNEAQLEKSRLLSDRFSAERPKGSFSTLEIQRTEQGDSAMYLCASAQSGTANTEAFFGQGTRLTVV.

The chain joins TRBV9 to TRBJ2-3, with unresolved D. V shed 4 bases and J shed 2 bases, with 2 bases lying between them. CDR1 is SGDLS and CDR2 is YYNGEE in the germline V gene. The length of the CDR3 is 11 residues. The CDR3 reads CASSLTDTQYF. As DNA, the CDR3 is TGTGCCAGCAGCCTCACAGATACGCAGTATTTT.

The CDR3, as DNA: TGTGCCAGCGGGGGGGGTGGCGTCCCGGGACTAGATTTCGCCGGGGAGCTGTTTTTT. This gives the protein CASGGGGVPGLDFAGELFF. J is TRBJ2-2 and V is TRBV27, with 8 bases fitting TRBD2. V was clipped by 8 bases and J by 6 bases; unmatched bases: 23. Germline V gene sequence: CDR1 MNHEY, CDR2 SMNVEV (reference sequence). The CDR3 extends over 19 amino acids.

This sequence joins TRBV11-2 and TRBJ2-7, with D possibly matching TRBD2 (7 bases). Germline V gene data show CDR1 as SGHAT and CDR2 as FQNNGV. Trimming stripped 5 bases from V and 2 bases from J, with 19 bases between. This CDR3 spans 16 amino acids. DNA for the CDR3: TGTGCCAGCAGCCCAAGGGGGGGCAGCCCAACCTACGAGCAGTACTTC. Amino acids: CASSPRGGSPTYEQYF.

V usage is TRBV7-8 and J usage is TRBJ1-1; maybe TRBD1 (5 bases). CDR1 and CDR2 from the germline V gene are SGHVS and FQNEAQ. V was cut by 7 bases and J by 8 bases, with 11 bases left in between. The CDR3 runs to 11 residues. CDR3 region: CASTQGVEAFF. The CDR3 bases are TGTGCCAGCACCCAAGGGGTGGAAGCTTTCTTT. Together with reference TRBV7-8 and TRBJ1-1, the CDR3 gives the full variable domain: GAGVSQSPRYKVAKRGQDVALRCDPISGHVSLFWYQQALGQGPEFLTYFQNEAQLDKSGLPSDRFFAERPEGSVSTLKIQRTQQEDSAVYLCASTQGVEAFFGQGTRLTVV.

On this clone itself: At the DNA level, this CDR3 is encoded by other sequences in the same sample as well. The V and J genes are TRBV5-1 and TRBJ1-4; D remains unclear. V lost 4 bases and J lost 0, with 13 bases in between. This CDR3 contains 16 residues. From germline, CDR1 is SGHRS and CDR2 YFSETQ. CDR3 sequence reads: CASSLGEGATNEKLFF. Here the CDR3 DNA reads TGCGCCAGCAGCCTGGGAGAGGGAGCAACTAATGAAAAACTGTTTTTT.

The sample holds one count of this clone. CDR3 amino acids: CASSDGQGNSPLHF. The CDR3 region has the DNA TGTGCCAGCAGTGATGGACAGGGGAATTCACCCCTCCACTTT. This sequence joins TRBV6-5 and TRBJ1-6; 9 bases are a match to TRBD1. This CDR3 spans 14 amino acids. Trimming cost V 5 bases and J 7 bases; bases outside gene matches: 3. CDR1 is MNHEY, CDR2 SVGAGI, per germline.

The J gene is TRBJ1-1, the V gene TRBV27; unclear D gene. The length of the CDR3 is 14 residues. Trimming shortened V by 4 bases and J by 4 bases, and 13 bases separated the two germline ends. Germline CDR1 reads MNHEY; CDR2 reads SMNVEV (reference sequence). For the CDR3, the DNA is TGTGCCAGCAGTTGGGTGGAGGGTGGCACTGAAGCTTTCTTT. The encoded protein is CASSWVEGGTEAFF.

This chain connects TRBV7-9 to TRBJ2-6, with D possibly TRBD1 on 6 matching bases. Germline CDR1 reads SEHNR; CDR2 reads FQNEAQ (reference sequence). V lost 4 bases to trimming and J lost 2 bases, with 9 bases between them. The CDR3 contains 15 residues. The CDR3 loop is CASSWAGAGANVLTF. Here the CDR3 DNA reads TGTGCCAGCAGCTGGGCAGGGGCTGGGGCCAACGTCCTGACTTTC.

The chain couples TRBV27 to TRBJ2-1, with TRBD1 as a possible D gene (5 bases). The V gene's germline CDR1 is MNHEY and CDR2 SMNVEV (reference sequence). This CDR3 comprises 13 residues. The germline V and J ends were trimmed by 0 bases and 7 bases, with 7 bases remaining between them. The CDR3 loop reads CASSLSRGNEQFF. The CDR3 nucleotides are TGTGCCAGCAGTTTATCTAGGGGAAATGAGCAGTTCTTC.

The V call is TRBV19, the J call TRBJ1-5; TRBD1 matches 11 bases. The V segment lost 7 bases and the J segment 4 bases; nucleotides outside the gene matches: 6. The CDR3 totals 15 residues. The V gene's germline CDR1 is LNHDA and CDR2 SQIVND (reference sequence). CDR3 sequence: CASNYRDRGNQPQHF. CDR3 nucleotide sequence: TGTGCCAGTAATTACCGGGACAGGGGGAATCAGCCCCAGCATTTT.

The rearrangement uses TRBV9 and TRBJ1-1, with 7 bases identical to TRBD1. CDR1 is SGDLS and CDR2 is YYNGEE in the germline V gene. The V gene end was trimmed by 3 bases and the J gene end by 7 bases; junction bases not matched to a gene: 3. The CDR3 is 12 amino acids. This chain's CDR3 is CASSARDSEAFF. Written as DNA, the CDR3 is TGTGCCAGCAGCGCCCGGGACAGTGAAGCTTTCTTT.